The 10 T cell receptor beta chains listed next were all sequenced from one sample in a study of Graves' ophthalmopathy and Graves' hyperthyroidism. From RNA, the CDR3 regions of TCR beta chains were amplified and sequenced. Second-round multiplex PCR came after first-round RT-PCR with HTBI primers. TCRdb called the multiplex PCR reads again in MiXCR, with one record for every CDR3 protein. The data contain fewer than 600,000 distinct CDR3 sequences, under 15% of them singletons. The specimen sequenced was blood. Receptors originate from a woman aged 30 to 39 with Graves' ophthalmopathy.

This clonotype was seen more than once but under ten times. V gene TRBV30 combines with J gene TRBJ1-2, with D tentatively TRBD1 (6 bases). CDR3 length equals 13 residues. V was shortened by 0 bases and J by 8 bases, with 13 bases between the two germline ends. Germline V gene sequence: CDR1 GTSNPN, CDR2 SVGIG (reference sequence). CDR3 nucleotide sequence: TGTGCCTGGAGTGTATTTTCAGGGGCCGGCTACACCTTC. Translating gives CAWSVFSGAGYTF.

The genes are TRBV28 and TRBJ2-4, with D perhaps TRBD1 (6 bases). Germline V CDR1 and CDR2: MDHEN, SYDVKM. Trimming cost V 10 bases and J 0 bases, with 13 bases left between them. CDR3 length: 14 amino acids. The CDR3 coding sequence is TGTGCCACCACGGACAGTCCAGCCAAAAACATTCAGTACTTC. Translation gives CATTDSPAKNIQYF.

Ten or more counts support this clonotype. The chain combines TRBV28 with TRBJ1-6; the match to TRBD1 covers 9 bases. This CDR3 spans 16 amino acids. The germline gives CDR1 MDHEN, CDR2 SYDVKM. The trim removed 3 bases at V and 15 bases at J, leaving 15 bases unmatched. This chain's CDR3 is CASSLLPGQGNVLLHF. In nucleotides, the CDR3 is TGTGCCAGCAGTTTGCTCCCGGGACAGGGAAATGTACTCCTCCACTTT.

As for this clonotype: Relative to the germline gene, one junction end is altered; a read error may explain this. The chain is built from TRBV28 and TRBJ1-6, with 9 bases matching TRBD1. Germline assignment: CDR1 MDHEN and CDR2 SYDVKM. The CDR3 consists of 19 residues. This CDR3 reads CASSSDRDRERADHSPLHF. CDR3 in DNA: TGTGCCAGCAGTTCGGACAGGGACAGGGAAAGGGCTGATCATTCGCCCCTCCACTTT.

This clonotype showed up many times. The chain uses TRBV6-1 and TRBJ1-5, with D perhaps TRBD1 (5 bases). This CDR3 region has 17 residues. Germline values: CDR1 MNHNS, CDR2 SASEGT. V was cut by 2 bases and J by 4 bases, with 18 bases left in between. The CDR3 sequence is CASSETPRGRHNQPQHF. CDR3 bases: TGTGCCAGCAGTGAAACCCCGAGGGGACGCCATAATCAGCCCCAGCATTTT.

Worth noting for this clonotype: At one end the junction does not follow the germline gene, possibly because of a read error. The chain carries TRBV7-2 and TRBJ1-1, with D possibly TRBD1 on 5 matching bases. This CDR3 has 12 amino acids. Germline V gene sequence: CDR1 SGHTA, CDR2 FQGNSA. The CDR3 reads CASSLEAGEACF. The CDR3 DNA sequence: TGTGCCAGCAGCTTAGAAGCGGGGGAAGCTTGCTTT.

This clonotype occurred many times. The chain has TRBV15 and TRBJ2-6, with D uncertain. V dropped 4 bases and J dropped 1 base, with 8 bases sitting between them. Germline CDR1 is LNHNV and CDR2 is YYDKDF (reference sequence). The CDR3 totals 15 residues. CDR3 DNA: TGTGCCACCAGCACGGACGTTTCTGGGGCCAACGTCCTGACTTTC. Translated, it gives CATSTDVSGANVLTF.

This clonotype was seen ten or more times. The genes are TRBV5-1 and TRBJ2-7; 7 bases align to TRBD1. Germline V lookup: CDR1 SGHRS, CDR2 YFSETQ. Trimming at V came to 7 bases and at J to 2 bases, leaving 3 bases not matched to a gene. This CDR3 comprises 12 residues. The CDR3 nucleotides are TGCGCCAGCCGGGACAGTGCCTACGAGCAGTACTTC. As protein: CASRDSAYEQYF.

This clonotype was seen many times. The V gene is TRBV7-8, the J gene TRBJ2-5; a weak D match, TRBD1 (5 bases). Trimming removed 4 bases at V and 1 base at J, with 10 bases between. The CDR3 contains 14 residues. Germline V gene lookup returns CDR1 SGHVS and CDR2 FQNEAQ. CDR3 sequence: CASSSKTVQETQYF. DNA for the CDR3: TGTGCCAGCAGCTCTAAGACAGTCCAAGAGACCCAGTACTTC.

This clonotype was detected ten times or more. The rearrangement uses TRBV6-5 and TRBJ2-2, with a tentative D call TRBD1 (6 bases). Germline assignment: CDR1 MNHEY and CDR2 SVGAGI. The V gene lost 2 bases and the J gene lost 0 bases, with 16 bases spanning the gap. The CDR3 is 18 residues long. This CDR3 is CASSYGRRTDTNTGELFF. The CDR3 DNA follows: TGTGCCAGCAGTTACGGGCGCAGGACAGATACGAACACCGGGGAGCTGTTTTTT.